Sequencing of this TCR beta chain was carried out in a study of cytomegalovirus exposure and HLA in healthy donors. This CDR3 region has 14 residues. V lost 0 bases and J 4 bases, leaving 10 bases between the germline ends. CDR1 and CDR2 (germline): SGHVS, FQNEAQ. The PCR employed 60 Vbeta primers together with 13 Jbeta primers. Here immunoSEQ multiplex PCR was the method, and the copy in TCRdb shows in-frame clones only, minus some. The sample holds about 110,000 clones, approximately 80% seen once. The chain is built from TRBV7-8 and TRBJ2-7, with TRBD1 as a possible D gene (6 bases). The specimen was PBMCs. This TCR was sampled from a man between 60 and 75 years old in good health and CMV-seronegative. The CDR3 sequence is CASSLAQGVYEQYV. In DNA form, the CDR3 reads TGTGCCAGCAGCTTAGCACAGGGAGTTTACGAGCAGTACGTC.